A single sample gave rise to the 10 T cell receptor beta chains below, sequenced in a study of cytomegalovirus exposure and HLA in healthy donors. The PCR had 60 Vbeta and 13 Jbeta primers. Assay used: immunoSEQ multiplex PCR; TCRdb lists only in-frame clones, some missing. The data contain about 220,000 clones, about four fifths of them seen just once; the ten biggest clones take up around 6%. The sequencing input was PBMCs. These TCRs come from a man aged 40-49 years in good health and CMV-seropositive.

This clone has a handful of counts. The chain has TRBV6-6 and TRBJ1-5; 7 positions agree with TRBD1. CDR1 is MNHNY, CDR2 SVGAGI, per germline (reference sequence). Trimming at V came to 0 bases and at J to 7 bases, leaving 3 bases not matched to a gene. The CDR3 runs to 14 residues. The CDR3 bases are TGTGCCAGCAGTTACTCCCAGGACAGGCAGCCCCAGCATTTT. Its translation is CASSYSQDRQPQHF.

This clone has only a few counts. This sample includes further DNA sequences coding for the same CDR3. The chain recombines TRBV16 with TRBJ1-5; a possible D gene is TRBD1 (5 bases). CDR1 and CDR2 (germline): KGHSY, FQNENV. This CDR3 region has 15 residues. V was pared by 0 bases and J by 4 bases, with 10 bases between. This chain's CDR3 is CASSQSGQGNQPQHF. The CDR3 nucleotides are TGTGCCAGCAGCCAATCCGGCCAGGGTAATCAGCCCCAGCATTTT.

The CDR3 DNA is TGTGCCAGCAGTGCCAGCGGTACCTACGAGCAGTACTTC. Translating it yields CASSASGTYEQYF. The rearrangement uses TRBV25-1 and TRBJ2-7, with a possible D match to TRBD2 (5 bases). Trimming left V 4 bases short and J 2 bases short, with 9 bases between. CDR1 and CDR2 from the germline V gene are MGHDK and SYGVNS. This CDR3 has 13 amino acids.

The rearrangement links TRBV18 to TRBJ1-1, with D tentatively TRBD1 (5 bases). The V and J ends lost 1 base and 3 bases respectively, with 12 bases between them. CDR3 size: 15 residues. The germline V gene encodes CDR1 KGHSH and CDR2 LQKENI. In DNA form, the CDR3 reads TGTGCCAGCTCACCACTCTCGGGGGGGGACACTGAAGCTTTCTTT. It yields the protein CASSPLSGGDTEAFF.

This clone has only one observation. This sequence joins TRBV5-1 and TRBJ2-3; D is unresolved. Germline-derived CDR1 and CDR2 are SGHRS and YFSETQ. Trimming pared 0 bases from V and 1 base from J, leaving 6 bases between. The CDR3 contains 14 residues. The chain's CDR3 is CASSLVLGTDTQYF. The CDR3 DNA follows: TGCGCCAGCAGCTTGGTGTTAGGCACAGATACGCAGTATTTT.

The chain is built from TRBV19 and TRBJ1-5; a possible D gene is TRBD1 (5 bases). The germline V gene has CDR1 LNHDA and CDR2 SQIVND (reference sequence). The CDR3 has 12 amino acids. V dropped 7 bases and J dropped 7 bases, with 11 bases sitting between them. The chain's CDR3 is CASTRGNQPQHF. CDR3 in DNA: TGTGCCAGTACCCGGGGGAACCAGCCCCAGCATTTT.

This clone was recorded only once. V usage is TRBV6-5 and J usage is TRBJ1-3; the D is unclear. V was trimmed by 6 bases and J by 4 bases, leaving 16 bases between them. There are 15 residues in the CDR3. In germline, CDR1 is MNHEY, CDR2 SVGAGI. Written as DNA, the CDR3 is TGTGCCAGCAGCGCTCCTCGAGGGTACGGAAACACCATATATTTT. This sequence encodes CASSAPRGYGNTIYF.

This chain joins TRBV25-1 and TRBJ1-1; TRBD1 matches at 7 bases. The CDR3 length is 13 residues. The J segment lost 1 base and the V segment lost 6 bases, leaving 2 bases of the junction unmatched. Germline V gene sequence: CDR1 MGHDK, CDR2 SYGVNS. CDR3 residues: CASRRDRNTEAFF. The CDR3 nucleotides read TGTGCCAGCAGAAGGGACAGGAACACTGAAGCTTTCTTT.

This clone occurred a few times. V and J are TRBV7-2 and TRBJ1-2; 8 bases match TRBD1. CDR3 length: 16 residues. The trim removed 1 base at V and 5 bases at J, leaving 9 bases unmatched. The germline V gene encodes CDR1 SGHTA and CDR2 FQGNSA. CDR3 loop: CASSLDDRGRTYGYTF. The CDR3 nucleotides are TGTGCCAGCAGCTTAGACGACAGGGGCCGAACGTATGGCTACACCTTC.

V is TRBV27 and J is TRBJ2-6; TRBD1 aligns across 8 bases. The CDR3 runs 17 residues. V lost 5 bases, J lost 0 bases, and 6 bases stayed unmatched. Germline CDR1 reads MNHEY; CDR2 reads SMNVEV (reference sequence). CDR3 amino acids: CASSLGQGRSGANVLTF. The CDR3 DNA sequence: TGTGCCAGCAGTCTAGGACAGGGTCGCTCTGGGGCCAACGTCCTGACTTTC.